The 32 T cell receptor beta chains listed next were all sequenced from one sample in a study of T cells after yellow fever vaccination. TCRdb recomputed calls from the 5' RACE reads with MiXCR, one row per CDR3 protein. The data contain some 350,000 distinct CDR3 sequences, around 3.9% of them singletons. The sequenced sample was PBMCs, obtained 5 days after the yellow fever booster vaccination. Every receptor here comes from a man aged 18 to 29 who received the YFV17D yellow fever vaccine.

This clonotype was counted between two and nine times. Written as DNA, the CDR3 is TGTGCCAGCAGTTCTGAAGGTTACGAGCAGTACTTC. As protein: CASSSEGYEQYF. The chain combines TRBV6-5 with TRBJ2-7; D gene uncertain. Trimming removed 4 bases at V and 4 bases at J, with 8 bases between. CDR1 is MNHEY and CDR2 is SVGAGI in the germline V gene. The length of the CDR3 is 12 residues.

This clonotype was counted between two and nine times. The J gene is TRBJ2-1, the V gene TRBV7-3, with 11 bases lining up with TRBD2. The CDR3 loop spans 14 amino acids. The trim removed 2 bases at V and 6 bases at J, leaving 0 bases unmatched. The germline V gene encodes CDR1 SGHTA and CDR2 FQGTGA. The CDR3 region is CASSLGTSGNEQFF. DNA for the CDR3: TGTGCCAGCAGCTTAGGGACTAGCGGCAATGAGCAGTTCTTC. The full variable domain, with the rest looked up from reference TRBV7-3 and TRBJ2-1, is GAGVSQTPSNKVTEKGKYVELRCDPISGHTALYWYRQSLGQGPEFLIYFQGTGAADDSGLPNDRFFAVRPEGSVSTLKIQRTERGDSAVYLCASSLGTSGNEQFFGPGTRLTVL.

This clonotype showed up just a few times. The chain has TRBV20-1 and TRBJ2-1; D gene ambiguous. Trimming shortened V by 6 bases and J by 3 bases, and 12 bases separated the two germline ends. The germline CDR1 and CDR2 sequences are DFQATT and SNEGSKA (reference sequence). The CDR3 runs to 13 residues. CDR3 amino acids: CSAVQDNYNEQFF. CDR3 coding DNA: TGCAGTGCCGTCCAGGATAACTACAATGAGCAGTTCTTC.

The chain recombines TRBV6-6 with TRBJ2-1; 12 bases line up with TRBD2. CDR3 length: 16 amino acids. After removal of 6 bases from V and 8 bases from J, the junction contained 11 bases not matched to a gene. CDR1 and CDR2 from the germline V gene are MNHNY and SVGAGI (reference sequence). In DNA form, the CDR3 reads TGTGCCAGCAGCAATCGCCCTAGCGGGGGGGCGGATGAGCAGTTCTTC. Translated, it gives CASSNRPSGGADEQFF.

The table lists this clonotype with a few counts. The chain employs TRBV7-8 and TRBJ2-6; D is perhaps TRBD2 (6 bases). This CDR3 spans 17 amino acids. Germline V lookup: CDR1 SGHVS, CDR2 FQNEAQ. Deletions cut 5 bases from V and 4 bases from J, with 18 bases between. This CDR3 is CASSLVGGAPGANVLTF. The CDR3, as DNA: TGTGCCAGCAGCCTCGTTGGCGGGGCCCCGGGGGCCAACGTCCTGACTTTC. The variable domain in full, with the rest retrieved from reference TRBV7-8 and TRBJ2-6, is GAGVSQSPRYKVAKRGQDVALRCDPISGHVSLFWYQQALGQGPEFLTYFQNEAQLDKSGLPSDRFFAERPEGSVSTLKIQRTQQEDSAVYLCASSLVGGAPGANVLTFGAGSRLTVL.

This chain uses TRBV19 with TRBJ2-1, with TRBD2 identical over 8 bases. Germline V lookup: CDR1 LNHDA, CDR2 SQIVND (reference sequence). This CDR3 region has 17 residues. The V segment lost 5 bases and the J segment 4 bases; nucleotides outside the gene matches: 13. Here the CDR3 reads CASSGRTPGLGYNEQFF. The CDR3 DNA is TGTGCCAGTAGTGGCCGAACGCCGGGACTAGGTTACAATGAGCAGTTCTTC.

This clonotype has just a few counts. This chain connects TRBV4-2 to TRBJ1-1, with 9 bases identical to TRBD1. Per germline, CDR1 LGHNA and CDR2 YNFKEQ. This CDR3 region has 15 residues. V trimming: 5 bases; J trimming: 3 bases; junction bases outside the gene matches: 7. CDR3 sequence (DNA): TGTGCCAGCAGCAAGGGGGACAGGGCGGACACTGAAGCTTTCTTT. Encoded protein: CASSKGDRADTEAFF.

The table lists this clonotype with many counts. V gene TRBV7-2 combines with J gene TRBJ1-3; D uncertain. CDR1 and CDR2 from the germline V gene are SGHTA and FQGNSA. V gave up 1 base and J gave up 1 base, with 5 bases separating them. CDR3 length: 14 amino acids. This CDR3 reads CASSLGPSGNTIYF. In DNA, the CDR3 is TGTGCCAGCAGCTTAGGTCCATCTGGAAACACCATATATTTT.

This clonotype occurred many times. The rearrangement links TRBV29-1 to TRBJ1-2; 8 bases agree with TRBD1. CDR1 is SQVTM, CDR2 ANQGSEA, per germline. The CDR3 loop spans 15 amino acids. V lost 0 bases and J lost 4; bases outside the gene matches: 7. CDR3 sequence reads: CSVEDLTGESYGYTF. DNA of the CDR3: TGCAGCGTTGAAGATCTGACAGGGGAGAGCTATGGCTACACCTTC.

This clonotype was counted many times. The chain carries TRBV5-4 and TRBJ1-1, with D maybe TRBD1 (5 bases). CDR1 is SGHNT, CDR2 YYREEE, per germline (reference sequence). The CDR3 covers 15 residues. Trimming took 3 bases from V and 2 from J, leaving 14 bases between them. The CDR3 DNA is TGTGCCAGCAGCTACATCGGGAGGGGAAACACTGAAGCTTTCTTT. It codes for CASSYIGRGNTEAFF.

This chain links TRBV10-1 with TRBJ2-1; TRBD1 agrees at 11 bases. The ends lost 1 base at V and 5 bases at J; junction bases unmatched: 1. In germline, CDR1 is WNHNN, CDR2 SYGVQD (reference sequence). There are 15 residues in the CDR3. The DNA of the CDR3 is TGCGCCAGCAGTGAGTGGGACAGGGGGGACAATGAGCAGTTCTTC. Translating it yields CASSEWDRGDNEQFF.

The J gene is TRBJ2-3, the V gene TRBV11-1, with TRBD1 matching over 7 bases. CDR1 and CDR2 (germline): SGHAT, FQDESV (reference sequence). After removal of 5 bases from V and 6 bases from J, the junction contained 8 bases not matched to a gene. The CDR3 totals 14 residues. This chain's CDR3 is CASSTRTGGDTQYF. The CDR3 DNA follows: TGTGCCAGCAGCACCCGGACAGGTGGGGATACGCAGTATTTT.

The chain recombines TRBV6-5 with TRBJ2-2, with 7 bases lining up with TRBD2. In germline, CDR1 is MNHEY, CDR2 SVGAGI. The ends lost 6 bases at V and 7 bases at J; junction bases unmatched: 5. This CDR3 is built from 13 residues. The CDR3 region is CASRTSIYGELFF. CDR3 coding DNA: TGTGCCAGCAGGACTAGCATCTACGGGGAGCTGTTTTTT.

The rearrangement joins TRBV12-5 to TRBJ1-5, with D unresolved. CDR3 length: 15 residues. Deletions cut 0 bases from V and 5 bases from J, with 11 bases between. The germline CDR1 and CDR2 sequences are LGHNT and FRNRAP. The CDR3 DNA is TGTGCTAGTGGTTTGGTACCGTATTCCGATCAGCCCCAGCATTTT. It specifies CASGLVPYSDQPQHF.

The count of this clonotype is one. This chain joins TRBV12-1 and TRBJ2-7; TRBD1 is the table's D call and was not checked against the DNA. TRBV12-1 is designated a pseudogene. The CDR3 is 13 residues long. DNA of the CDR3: TGTGCCAGCAGCTCCAACCCCAGGGACCGGCAGTACGTC. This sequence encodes CASSSNPRDRQYV.

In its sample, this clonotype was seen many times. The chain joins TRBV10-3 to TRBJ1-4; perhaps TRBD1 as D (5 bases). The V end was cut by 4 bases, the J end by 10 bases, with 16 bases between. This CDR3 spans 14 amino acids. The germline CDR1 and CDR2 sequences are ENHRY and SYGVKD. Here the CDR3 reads CAISAGGEERKLFF. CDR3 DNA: TGTGCCATCAGTGCCGGGGGGGAAGAACGAAAACTGTTTTTT.

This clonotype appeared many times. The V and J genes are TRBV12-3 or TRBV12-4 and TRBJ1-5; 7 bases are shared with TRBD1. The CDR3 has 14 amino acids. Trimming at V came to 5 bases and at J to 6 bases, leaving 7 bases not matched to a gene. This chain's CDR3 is CASSRTGPGQPQHF. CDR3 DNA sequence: TGTGCCAGCAGTAGGACAGGTCCGGGTCAGCCCCAGCATTTT.

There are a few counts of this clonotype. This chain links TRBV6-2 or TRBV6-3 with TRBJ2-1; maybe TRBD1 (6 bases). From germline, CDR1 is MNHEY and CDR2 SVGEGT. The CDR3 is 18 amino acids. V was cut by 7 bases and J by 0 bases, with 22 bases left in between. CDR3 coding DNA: TGTGCCAGCACTCCATATAACCGGGACATGAGCTCCTACAATGAGCAGTTCTTC. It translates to CASTPYNRDMSSYNEQFF.

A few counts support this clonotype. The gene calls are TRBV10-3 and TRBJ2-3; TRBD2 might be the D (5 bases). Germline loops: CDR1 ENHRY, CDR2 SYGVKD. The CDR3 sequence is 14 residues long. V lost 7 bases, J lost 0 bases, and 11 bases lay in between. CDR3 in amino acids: CAINSGTSTDTQYF. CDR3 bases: TGTGCCATCAACTCGGGAACTAGCACAGATACGCAGTATTTT.

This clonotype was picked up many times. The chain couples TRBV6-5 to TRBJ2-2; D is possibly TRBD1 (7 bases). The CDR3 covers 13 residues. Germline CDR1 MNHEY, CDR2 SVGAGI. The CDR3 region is CAASGGFTGELFF. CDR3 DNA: TGTGCAGCCTCAGGGGGGTTCACCGGGGAGCTGTTTTTT.

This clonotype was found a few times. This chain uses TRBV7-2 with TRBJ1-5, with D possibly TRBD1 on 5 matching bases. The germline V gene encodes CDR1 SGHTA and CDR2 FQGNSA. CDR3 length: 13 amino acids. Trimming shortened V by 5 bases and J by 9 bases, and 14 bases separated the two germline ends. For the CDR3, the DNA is TGTGCCAGCAGCCCTGGGACTGCCTGGCCCCAGCATTTT. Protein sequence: CASSPGTAWPQHF.

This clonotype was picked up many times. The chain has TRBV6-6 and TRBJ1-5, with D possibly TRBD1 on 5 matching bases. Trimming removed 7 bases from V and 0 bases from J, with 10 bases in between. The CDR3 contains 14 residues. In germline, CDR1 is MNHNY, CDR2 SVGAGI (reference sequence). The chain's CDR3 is CASIERGSNQPQHF. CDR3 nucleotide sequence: TGTGCCAGCATAGAGAGGGGTAGCAATCAGCCCCAGCATTTT.

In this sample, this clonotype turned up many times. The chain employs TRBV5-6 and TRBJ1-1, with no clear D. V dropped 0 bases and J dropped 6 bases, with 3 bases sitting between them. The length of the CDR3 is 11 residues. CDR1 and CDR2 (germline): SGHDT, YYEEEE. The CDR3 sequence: CASSLEAEAFF. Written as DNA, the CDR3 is TGTGCCAGCAGCTTGGAAGCTGAAGCTTTCTTT.

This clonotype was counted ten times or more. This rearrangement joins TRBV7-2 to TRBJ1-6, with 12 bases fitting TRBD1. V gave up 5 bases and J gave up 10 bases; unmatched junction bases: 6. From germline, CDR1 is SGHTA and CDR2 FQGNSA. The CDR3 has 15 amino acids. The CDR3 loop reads CASSKRDRGHSPLHF. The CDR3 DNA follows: TGTGCCAGCAGCAAAAGGGACAGGGGGCACTCACCCCTCCACTTT.

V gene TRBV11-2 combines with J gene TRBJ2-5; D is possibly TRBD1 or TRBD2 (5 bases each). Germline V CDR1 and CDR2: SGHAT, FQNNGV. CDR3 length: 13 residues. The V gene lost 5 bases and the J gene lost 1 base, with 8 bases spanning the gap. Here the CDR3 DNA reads TGTGCCAGCAGCGGGGGAACCCAAGAGACCCAGTACTTC. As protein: CASSGGTQETQYF.

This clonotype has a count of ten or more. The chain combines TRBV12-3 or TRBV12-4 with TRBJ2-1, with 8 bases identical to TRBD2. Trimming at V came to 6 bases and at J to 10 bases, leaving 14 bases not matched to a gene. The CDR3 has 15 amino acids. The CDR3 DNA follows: TGTGCCAGCAGCCAGGGACTCCGGGGGGGCCCAGAGCAGTTCTTC. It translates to CASSQGLRGGPEQFF.

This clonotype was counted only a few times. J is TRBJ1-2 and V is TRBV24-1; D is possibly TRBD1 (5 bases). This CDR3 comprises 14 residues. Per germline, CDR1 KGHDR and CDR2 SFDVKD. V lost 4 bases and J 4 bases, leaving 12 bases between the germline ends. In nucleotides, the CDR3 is TGTGCCACCAGTGACTCGACAGTGGGCTATGGCTACACCTTC. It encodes CATSDSTVGYGYTF.

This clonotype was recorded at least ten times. As DNA, the CDR3 is TGTGCCAGCAGGAAGGACCGGGACTATTACAATGAGCAGTTCTTC. It translates to CASRKDRDYYNEQFF. The chain joins TRBV6-1 to TRBJ2-1; 7 bases fit TRBD2. The CDR3 is 15 residues long. V gave up 6 bases and J gave up 4 bases; unmatched junction bases: 9. CDR1 and CDR2 (germline): MNHNS, SASEGT.

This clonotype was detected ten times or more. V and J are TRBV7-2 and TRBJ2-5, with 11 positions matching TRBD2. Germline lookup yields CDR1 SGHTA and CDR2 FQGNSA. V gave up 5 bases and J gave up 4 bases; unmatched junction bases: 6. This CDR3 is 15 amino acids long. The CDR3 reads CASSLSGGARETQYF. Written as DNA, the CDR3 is TGTGCCAGCAGCCTTAGCGGGGGGGCGCGAGAGACCCAGTACTTC. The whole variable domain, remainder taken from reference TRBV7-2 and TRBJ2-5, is GAGVSQSPSNKVTEKGKDVELRCDPISGHTALYWYRQSLGQGLEFLIYFQGNSAPDKSGLPSDRFSAERTGGSVSTLTIQRTQQEDSAVYLCASSLSGGARETQYFGPGTRLLVL.

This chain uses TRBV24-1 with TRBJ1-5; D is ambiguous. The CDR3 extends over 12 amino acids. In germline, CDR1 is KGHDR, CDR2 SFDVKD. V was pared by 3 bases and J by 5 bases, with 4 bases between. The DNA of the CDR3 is TGTGCCACCAGTGATGAATATCAGCCCCAGCATTTT. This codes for CATSDEYQPQHF.

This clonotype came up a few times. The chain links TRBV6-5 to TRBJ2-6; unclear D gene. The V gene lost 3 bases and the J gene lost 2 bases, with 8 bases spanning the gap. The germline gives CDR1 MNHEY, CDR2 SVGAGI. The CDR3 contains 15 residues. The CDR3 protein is CASSYLPAGANVLTF. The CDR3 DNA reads TGTGCCAGCAGTTATTTACCGGCTGGGGCCAACGTCCTGACTTTC.

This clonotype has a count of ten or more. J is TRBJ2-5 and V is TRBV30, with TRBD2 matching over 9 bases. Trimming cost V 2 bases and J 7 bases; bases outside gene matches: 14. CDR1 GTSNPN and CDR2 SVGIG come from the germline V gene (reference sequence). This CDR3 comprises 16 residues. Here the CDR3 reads CAWSLLGDSGGRTQYF. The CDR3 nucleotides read TGTGCCTGGAGTTTACTCGGGGATAGCGGGGGTCGGACCCAGTACTTC.